The rows below give T cell receptor beta chains drawn from one sample of a study of Ad26.COV2.S vaccination and SARS-CoV-2 variants. Using immunoSEQ multiplex PCR, the repertoire was profiled, and TCRdb retains in-frame clones only, with some absent. The sample holds fewer than 900,000 clones, roughly nine tenths seen once. This specimen was peripheral blood, taken in a trial of Ad26.COV2.S vaccine versus placebo. The receptors stem from a person aged 18-60 years who received the Ad26.COV2.S COVID-19 vaccine or a placebo. CDR3s include the opening cysteine and the closing phenylalanine or tryptophan. A D gene is named only where the DNA matches it firmly. The size field is filled for only some rows; it gives once, few, many or a size class.

V gene: TRBV7-3
J gene: TRBJ2-3
clone size: .
D gene: .
CDR3 protein: CASSSSVRTDTQYF
CDR3 DNA: TGTGCCAGCAGTAGTAGCGTTCGCACAGATACGCAGTATTTT

V gene: TRBV9
J gene: TRBJ2-7
clone size: .
D gene: TRBD2
CDR3 protein: CASSVGLAGGGKNEQYF
CDR3 DNA: TGTGCCAGCAGCGTGGGACTAGCGGGAGGGGGTAAGAACGAGCAGTACTTC

V gene: TRBV7-8
J gene: TRBJ2-7
clone size: .
D gene: .
CDR3 protein: CASSLGSGGEVSYEQYF
CDR3 DNA: TGTGCCAGCAGCTTAGGGTCCGGGGGCGAGGTCTCCTACGAGCAGTACTTC

V gene: TRBV18
J gene: TRBJ1-2
clone size: .
D gene: .
CDR3 protein: CASGRDNYGYTF
CDR3 DNA: TGTGCCAGCGGCCGGGACAACTATGGCTACACCTTC

V gene: TRBV5-8
J gene: TRBJ2-3
clone size: .
D gene: .
CDR3 protein: CASSFPAPGVTDTQYF
CDR3 DNA: TGTGCCAGCAGCTTCCCGGCCCCCGGGGTCACAGATACGCAGTATTTT

V gene: TRBV7-2
J gene: TRBJ2-7
clone size: .
D gene: .
CDR3 protein: CASSLGGDLYEQYF
CDR3 DNA: TGTGCCAGCAGCTTAGGTGGGGACCTCTACGAGCAGTACTTC

V gene: TRBV10-3
J gene: TRBJ2-3
clone size: .
D gene: .
CDR3 protein: CAISWDITDTQYF
CDR3 DNA: TGTGCCATCAGTTGGGATATCACAGATACGCAGTATTTT

V gene: TRBV3-1/TRBV3-2
J gene: TRBJ2-4
clone size: .
D gene: .
CDR3 protein: CASSQNTRRGIQYF
CDR3 DNA: TGTGCCAGCAGCCAGAATACTAGGAGGGGGATTCAGTACTTC

V gene: TRBV30
J gene: TRBJ1-6
clone size: .
D gene: TRBD1
CDR3 protein: CAWTGTGVSPLHF
CDR3 DNA: TGTGCCTGGACCGGGACAGGGGTTTCACCCCTCCACTTT

V gene: TRBV18
J gene: TRBJ1-1
clone size: .
D gene: .
CDR3 protein: CASSLRGDTEAFF
CDR3 DNA: TGTGCCAGCTCACTCCGCGGGGACACTGAAGCTTTCTTT

V gene: TRBV19
J gene: TRBJ2-7
clone size: .
D gene: .
CDR3 protein: CASSGGELLHF
CDR3 DNA: TGTGCCAGTAGTGGAGGGGAATTGTTGCACTTC

V gene: TRBV7-2
J gene: TRBJ2-3
clone size: .
D gene: .
CDR3 protein: CASSPRLLGLTYTQYF
CDR3 DNA: TGTGCCAGCAGCCCTAGATTACTGGGGTTAACTTATACGCAGTATTTT

V gene: TRBV19
J gene: TRBJ1-5
clone size: .
D gene: TRBD1
CDR3 protein: CASRGQFNQPQHF
CDR3 DNA: TGTGCCAGTAGGGGACAGTTCAATCAGCCCCAGCATTTT

V gene: TRBV15
J gene: TRBJ1-2
clone size: .
D gene: .
CDR3 protein: CATSRGGLGYYGYTF
CDR3 DNA: TGTGCCACCAGCAGAGGCGGATTAGGGTACTATGGCTACACCTTC

V gene: TRBV7-9
J gene: TRBJ1-2
clone size: .
D gene: .
CDR3 protein: CASSGTGVYGYTF
CDR3 DNA: TGTGCCAGCAGCGGAACCGGGGTCTATGGCTACACCTTC

V gene: TRBV5-1
J gene: TRBJ1-4
clone size: once
D gene: .
CDR3 protein: CASSLARPNEKLFF
CDR3 DNA: TGCGCCAGCAGCTTGGCTCGGCCTAATGAAAAACTGTTTTTT

V gene: TRBV11-2
J gene: TRBJ2-7
clone size: .
D gene: .
CDR3 protein: CASSLGQVRSYEQYF
CDR3 DNA: TGTGCCAGCAGCTTAGGGCAGGTACGGTCCTACGAGCAGTACTTC

V gene: TRBV10-3
J gene: TRBJ1-1
clone size: .
D gene: .
CDR3 protein: CAISEASGADTEAFF
CDR3 DNA: TGTGCCATCAGTGAGGCATCGGGTGCAGACACTGAAGCTTTCTTT

V gene: TRBV15
J gene: TRBJ2-2
clone size: .
D gene: TRBD2
CDR3 protein: CATSTGLAGRDNTGELFF
CDR3 DNA: TGTGCCACCAGCACGGGACTAGCGGGAAGAGACAACACCGGGGAGCTGTTTTTT

V gene: TRBV11-2
J gene: TRBJ1-3
clone size: once
D gene: .
CDR3 protein: CASSFQRSSGNTIYF
CDR3 DNA: TGTGCCAGCAGTTTCCAACGAAGCTCTGGAAACACCATATATTTT

V gene: TRBV19
J gene: TRBJ1-2
clone size: few
D gene: TRBD1
CDR3 protein: CASSITPGGYGYTF
CDR3 DNA: TGTGCCAGTAGTATTACTCCAGGGGGATATGGCTACACCTTC

V gene: TRBV5-5
J gene: TRBJ1-1
clone size: .
D gene: .
CDR3 protein: CASSLDWVNTEAFF
CDR3 DNA: TGTGCCAGCAGCTTGGATTGGGTGAACACTGAAGCTTTCTTT

V gene: TRBV24-1
J gene: TRBJ2-7
clone size: .
D gene: TRBD2
CDR3 protein: CATSDPGTSGIYEQYF
CDR3 DNA: TGTGCCACCAGTGATCCCGGGACTAGCGGCATCTACGAGCAGTACTTC

V gene: TRBV4-1
J gene: TRBJ1-1
clone size: .
D gene: .
CDR3 protein: CASSQAVTRDPNTEAFF
CDR3 DNA: TGCGCCAGCAGCCAAGCTGTAACCAGGGACCCGAACACTGAAGCTTTCTTT

V gene: TRBV27
J gene: TRBJ1-6
clone size: .
D gene: .
CDR3 protein: CASSLALTSSYNSPLHF
CDR3 DNA: TGTGCCAGCAGTTTAGCCCTCACGAGCTCCTATAATTCACCCCTCCACTTT

V gene: TRBV29-1
J gene: TRBJ2-7
clone size: few
D gene: TRBD1
CDR3 protein: CSVEIVTGISYEQYF
CDR3 DNA: TGCAGCGTTGAAATCGTGACAGGGATCTCCTACGAGCAGTACTTC

V gene: TRBV15
J gene: TRBJ2-5
clone size: once
D gene: .
CDR3 protein: CATSRDRDSGETQYF
CDR3 DNA: TGTGCCACCAGCAGAGATCGAGACTCCGGGGAGACCCAGTACTTC

V gene: TRBV9
J gene: TRBJ2-1
clone size: .
D gene: .
CDR3 protein: CASSVAWGASGIEQFF
CDR3 DNA: TGTGCCAGCAGCGTAGCTTGGGGGGCTTCAGGGATTGAGCAGTTCTTC

V gene: TRBV7-2
J gene: TRBJ2-2
clone size: .
D gene: .
CDR3 protein: CASTIKGGRVTGELFF
CDR3 DNA: TGTGCCAGCACCATCAAGGGGGGGCGGGTCACCGGGGAGCTGTTTTTT

V gene: TRBV3-1/TRBV3-2
J gene: TRBJ1-2
clone size: .
D gene: .
CDR3 protein: CASSQEGARGYTF
CDR3 DNA: TGTGCCAGCAGCCAAGAGGGGGCGCGGGGCTACACCTTC

V gene: TRBV7-9
J gene: TRBJ1-6
clone size: .
D gene: .
CDR3 protein: CASSLSGGKRNSPLHF
CDR3 DNA: TGTGCCAGCAGCTTATCGGGGGGGAAGAGGAATTCACCCCTCCACTTT

V gene: TRBV7-6
J gene: TRBJ1-3
clone size: .
D gene: TRBD1
CDR3 protein: CASSLAVPGGQGPSGNTIYF
CDR3 DNA: TGTGCCAGCAGCTTAGCGGTTCCCGGAGGACAGGGGCCCTCTGGAAACACCATATATTTT

V gene: TRBV19
J gene: TRBJ2-2
clone size: .
D gene: TRBD2
CDR3 protein: CASSMGLAGGRGTGELFF
CDR3 DNA: TGTGCCAGTAGCATGGGCCTAGCGGGAGGGCGCGGCACCGGGGAGCTGTTTTTT

V gene: TRBV19
J gene: TRBJ1-3
clone size: .
D gene: .
CDR3 protein: CASSLIPGPGNTIYF
CDR3 DNA: TGTGCCAGTAGTTTAATACCGGGACCTGGAAACACCATATATTTT

V gene: TRBV12-3/TRBV12-4
J gene: TRBJ1-4
clone size: .
D gene: .
CDR3 protein: CASSGSNEKLFF
CDR3 DNA: TGTGCCAGCAGTGGTTCAAATGAAAAACTGTTTTTT

V gene: TRBV30
J gene: TRBJ1-4
clone size: .
D gene: TRBD1
CDR3 protein: CAWSPETGLGGKLFF
CDR3 DNA: TGTGCCTGGAGTCCGGAGACAGGGTTAGGCGGAAAACTGTTTTTT

V gene: TRBV18
J gene: TRBJ2-7
clone size: once
D gene: .
CDR3 protein: CASSPGQGISYEQYF
CDR3 DNA: TGTGCCAGCTCACCAGGGCAGGGGATCTCCTACGAGCAGTACTTC

V gene: TRBV30
J gene: TRBJ1-5
clone size: .
D gene: .
CDR3 protein: CAWSGREGQPQHF
CDR3 DNA: TGTGCCTGGAGTGGCAGGGAGGGTCAGCCCCAGCATTTT

V gene: TRBV5-1
J gene: TRBJ2-1
clone size: .
D gene: .
CDR3 protein: CASSWEPGLGSRNEQFF
CDR3 DNA: TGCGCCAGCAGCTGGGAACCGGGGCTCGGAAGTAGGAATGAGCAGTTCTTC

V gene: TRBV19
J gene: TRBJ1-5
clone size: .
D gene: TRBD1
CDR3 protein: CASSQPTGSGNQPQHF
CDR3 DNA: TGTGCCAGTAGCCAGCCGACAGGGAGTGGCAATCAGCCCCAGCATTTT

V gene: TRBV9
J gene: TRBJ1-4
clone size: .
D gene: .
CDR3 protein: CASSVGGGINEKLFF
CDR3 DNA: TGTGCCAGCAGCGTAGGTGGCGGAATTAATGAAAAACTGTTTTTT

V gene: TRBV19
J gene: TRBJ2-7
clone size: .
D gene: .
CDR3 protein: CASSPRTATYEQYF
CDR3 DNA: TGTGCCAGTAGTCCTCGGACGGCTACCTACGAGCAGTACTTC

V gene: TRBV5-6
J gene: TRBJ1-5
clone size: few
D gene: .
CDR3 protein: CASSLGQGLNQPQHF
CDR3 DNA: TGTGCCAGCAGCTTGGGTCAGGGGCTGAATCAGCCCCAGCATTTT

V gene: TRBV5-1
J gene: TRBJ2-5
clone size: .
D gene: TRBD1
CDR3 protein: CASSSGTGTGETQYF
CDR3 DNA: TGCGCCAGCAGCTCTGGGACAGGGACAGGGGAGACCCAGTACTTC

V gene: TRBV5-1
J gene: TRBJ1-2
clone size: .
D gene: TRBD1
CDR3 protein: CASSPNDRGRGYTF
CDR3 DNA: TGCGCCAGCAGCCCGAATGACAGGGGGAGAGGCTACACCTTC

V gene: TRBV19
J gene: TRBJ2-1
clone size: .
D gene: .
CDR3 protein: CASSIAPVAPYNEQFF
CDR3 DNA: TGTGCCAGTAGTATAGCCCCGGTAGCGCCGTACAATGAGCAGTTCTTC

V gene: TRBV12-3/TRBV12-4
J gene: TRBJ2-3
clone size: once
D gene: .
CDR3 protein: CASSYTDTQYF
CDR3 DNA: TGTGCCAGCAGTTACACAGATACGCAGTATTTT

V gene: TRBV5-6
J gene: TRBJ2-1
clone size: .
D gene: .
CDR3 protein: CASSFGRHNEQFF
CDR3 DNA: TGTGCCAGCAGCTTCGGACGACACAATGAGCAGTTCTTC

V gene: TRBV15
J gene: TRBJ2-1
clone size: .
D gene: TRBD1
CDR3 protein: CATSRRQGHEQFF
CDR3 DNA: TGTGCCACCAGCAGGCGACAGGGACATGAGCAGTTCTTC

V gene: TRBV20-1
J gene: TRBJ1-1
clone size: .
D gene: .
CDR3 protein: CSAPSAGEAFF
CDR3 DNA: TGCAGTGCCCCCTCCGCGGGGGAAGCTTTCTTT

V gene: TRBV27
J gene: TRBJ1-1
clone size: .
D gene: .
CDR3 protein: CASSLTGWREAFF
CDR3 DNA: TGTGCCAGCAGTTTAACCGGGTGGAGAGAAGCTTTCTTT